One and the same sample provided the 15 T cell receptor beta chains below, sequenced in a study of cytomegalovirus exposure and HLA in healthy donors. PCR primers comprised 60 Vbeta and 13 Jbeta primers. Libraries were prepared by immunoSEQ multiplex PCR; TCRdb keeps only in-frame clonotypes and omits some of them. Of 130,000 or so clones in the sample, over 70% are singletons; the top ten hold less than 2%. Sequencing input: PBMCs. The source of these receptors is a woman in her late teens or twenties in good health and CMV-seronegative.

The chain employs TRBV25-1 and TRBJ1-1; a weak D match, TRBD1 (6 bases). The germline CDR1 and CDR2 sequences are MGHDK and SYGVNS. CDR3 length: 14 amino acids. Trimming shortened V by 8 bases and J by 0 bases, and 13 bases separated the two germline ends. The CDR3 DNA is TGTGCCAGCTCGCTGGACAGCATGAACACTGAAGCTTTCTTT. Residues: CASSLDSMNTEAFF.

V usage is TRBV6-1 and J usage is TRBJ2-7; perhaps TRBD1 as D (5 bases). The CDR3 loop spans 12 amino acids. CDR1 is MNHNS and CDR2 is SASEGT in the germline V gene. The V end lost 3 bases, the J end lost 3 bases, and 6 bases lay between the germline ends. The DNA for the CDR3 is TGTGCCAGCAGTGATGACAGCTACGAGCAGTACTTC. Translated: CASSDDSYEQYF.

The chain uses TRBV4-2 and TRBJ2-5; D gene uncertain. The germline CDR1 and CDR2 sequences are LGHNA and YNFKEQ. The CDR3 length is 14 residues. The ends were cut back, 4 bases at V and 2 bases at J, with 11 bases in the middle. The CDR3 sequence: CASSRNSLQETQYF. DNA for the CDR3: TGTGCCAGCAGCCGCAATAGCCTACAAGAGACCCAGTACTTC.

The rearrangement joins TRBV7-8 to TRBJ2-6, with a possible D match to TRBD2 (5 bases). The CDR3 runs 16 residues. The V gene's germline CDR1 is SGHVS and CDR2 FQNEAQ. V lost 6 bases to trimming and J lost 4 bases, with 16 bases between them. The CDR3 spells CASSRPGRIGANVLTF. The CDR3 bases are TGTGCCAGCAGTCGTCCGGGGAGAATCGGGGCCAACGTCCTGACTTTC.

This clone was observed a single time. V gene TRBV19 combines with J gene TRBJ2-7; D is ambiguous. Germline V gives CDR1 LNHDA, CDR2 SQIVND (reference sequence). The CDR3 totals 15 residues. V gave up 2 bases and J gave up 0 bases, with 11 bases separating them. CDR3 coding DNA: TGTGCCAGTAGTATATCCGGTTATAGCTCCTACGAGCAGTACTTC. Translating it yields CASSISGYSSYEQYF.

V and J are TRBV7-9 and TRBJ1-5, with D tentatively TRBD1 (5 bases). Trimming removed 3 bases from V and 7 bases from J, with 10 bases in between. CDR1 is SEHNR, CDR2 FQNEAQ, per germline (reference sequence). The CDR3 spans 13 residues. CDR3 sequence (DNA): TGTGCCAGCAGCTTGGAGCAGGGACAGCCCCAGCATTTT. The encoded protein is CASSLEQGQPQHF.

A single count supports this clone. The chain combines TRBV28 with TRBJ2-7, with TRBD1 identical over 9 bases. This CDR3 is built from 15 residues. Unmatched junction bases numbered 12, after V lost 3 bases and J lost 9 bases. Germline assignment: CDR1 MDHEN and CDR2 SYDVKM. DNA of the CDR3: TGTGCCAGCAGTTTTTCCCGGGACAGGGATCGCGCGCAGTACTTC. Amino acids: CASSFSRDRDRAQYF.

This rearrangement joins TRBV5-4 to TRBJ2-1; 10 bases match TRBD2. Germline-derived CDR1 and CDR2 are SGHNT and YYREEE (reference sequence). After removal of 1 base from V and 9 bases from J, the junction contained 13 bases not matched to a gene. This CDR3 has 17 amino acids. The CDR3 loop reads CASSLYLGASGRSEQFF. CDR3 sequence (DNA): TGTGCCAGCAGCTTGTATCTTGGGGCTAGCGGGAGAAGTGAGCAGTTCTTC.

The chain carries TRBV2 and TRBJ2-5, with 11 positions matching TRBD1. CDR3 length: 15 residues. Germline V gene data show CDR1 as SNHLY and CDR2 as FYNNEI. Trimming cost V 6 bases and J 4 bases; bases outside gene matches: 7. The CDR3 reads CASSLDRGLGETQYF. DNA of the CDR3: TGTGCCAGCAGCCTGGACAGGGGGCTGGGAGAGACCCAGTACTTC.

V gene TRBV5-1 combines with J gene TRBJ2-5; TRBD2 agrees at 11 bases. Trimming took 3 bases from V and 3 from J; bases not matched to a gene: 7. CDR3 length equals 16 residues. Germline V gene sequence: CDR1 SGHRS, CDR2 YFSETQ. This chain's CDR3 is CASSSTSGRWEETQYF. As DNA, the CDR3 is TGCGCCAGCAGCTCTACTAGCGGGAGATGGGAAGAGACCCAGTACTTC. Complete variable domain (other parts from reference TRBV5-1 and TRBJ2-5): KAGVTQTPRYLIKTRGQQVTLSCSPISGHRSVSWYQQTPGQGLQFLFEYFSETQRNKGNFPGRFSGRQFSNSRSEMNVSTLELGDSALYLCASSSTSGRWEETQYFGPGTRLLVL.

This clone was detected only a few times. V is TRBV7-9 and J is TRBJ2-7; D not resolved. The V end lost 2 bases, the J end lost 3 bases, and 11 bases lay between the germline ends. This CDR3 region has 14 residues. Germline V lookup: CDR1 SEHNR, CDR2 FQNEAQ (reference sequence). The CDR3: CASSLSSVDYEQYF. Here the CDR3 DNA reads TGTGCCAGCAGCTTATCATCGGTAGACTACGAGCAGTACTTC.

The sample holds a few counts of this clone. Other DNA sequences in the same sample also yield this CDR3. The chain carries TRBV5-1 and TRBJ2-3; D possibly corresponds to TRBD2 (5 bases). Germline CDR1 SGHRS, CDR2 YFSETQ. The CDR3 is 14 residues long. V shed 4 bases and J shed 0 bases, with 9 bases lying between them. The CDR3 spells CASSRETSTDTQYF. The CDR3 region has the DNA TGCGCCAGCAGCCGGGAAACTAGCACAGATACGCAGTATTTT.

The chain joins TRBV30 to TRBJ2-5; maybe TRBD1 (5 bases). This CDR3 is built from 13 residues. The ends were cut back, 1 base at V and 7 bases at J, with 13 bases in the middle. Germline CDR1 is GTSNPN and CDR2 is SVGIG (reference sequence). The CDR3 nucleotides read TGTGCCTGGAGTGAAGGGGTCGATGCGACCCAGTACTTC. Translating it yields CAWSEGVDATQYF. The full variable domain, its missing parts supplied by reference TRBV30 and TRBJ2-5, is SQTIHQWPATLVQPVGSPLSLECTVEGTSNPNLYWYRQAAGRGLQLLFYSVGIGQISSEVPQNLSASRPQDRQFILSSKKLLLSDSGFYLCAWSEGVDATQYFGPGTRLLVL.

The chain couples TRBV2 to TRBJ2-4; possibly TRBD2 for D (5 bases). Trimming removed 4 bases at V and 4 bases at J, with 8 bases between. This CDR3 has 13 amino acids. Germline V gene lookup returns CDR1 SNHLY and CDR2 FYNNEI. In DNA, the CDR3 is TGTGCCAGCAGTGTAAGGGAGAAAAACATTCAGTACTTC. Protein product: CASSVREKNIQYF.

The chain links TRBV7-9 to TRBJ1-1; D remains ambiguous. CDR3 length equals 14 residues. The V end was cut by 3 bases, the J end by 3 bases, with 11 bases between. Germline CDR1 is SEHNR and CDR2 is FQNEAQ (reference sequence). CDR3 sequence: CASSFSHGDTEAFF. The DNA for the CDR3 is TGTGCCAGCAGCTTCTCTCACGGTGACACTGAAGCTTTCTTT.